The rows below give T cell receptor beta chains drawn from one sample of a study of shared clonotypes between healthy human individuals. Generated by immunoSEQ multiplex PCR, the TCRdb table keeps only in-frame clones and is missing some. The sample holds 2 million to 2.5 million clones, 85% to 95% seen once. The sample consisted of naive CD4+ T cells from PBMCs. These TCRs come from a young man in good health. Some clones in this sample may be carry-over from other donors' samples. Both conserved end residues are part of each CDR3. The order of the fields is clone size, D gene, J gene, V gene, CDR3 DNA, CDR3 protein. The D gene is left open where the match is weak. Clone size, where shown, is once, few, many, or a class for clones that have expanded.

-	-	TRBJ2-7	TRBV2	TGTGCCAGCAGAGCGGGCACATTGGCCTACGAGCAGTACTTC	CASRAGTLAYEQYF
-	-	TRBJ2-2	TRBV11-3	TGTGCCAGCAGCTCCTGGACGGGCTCCGGGGAGCTGTTTTTT	CASSSWTGSGELFF
-	-	TRBJ2-7	TRBV5-6	TGTGCCAGCAGCTTGAACGGGCCACCGGCCCCTAGCGAGCAGTACTTC	CASSLNGPPAPSEQYF
few	TRBD1	TRBJ1-1	TRBV2	TGTGCCAGCCTAGAAAGACAGGGGGGCACTGAAGCTTTCTTT	CASLERQGGTEAFF
-	-	TRBJ2-1	TRBV5-1	TGCGCCAGCAGCCCATACGCAGGCAGCTCCTACAATGAGCAGTTCTTC	CASSPYAGSSYNEQFF
once	-	TRBJ1-4	TRBV11-2	TGTGCCAGCAGCGACCGAGGGTGGTATAATGAAAAACTGTTTTTT	CASSDRGWYNEKLFF
once	TRBD2	TRBJ2-1	TRBV28	TGTGCCAGCAACTCCATCATAGGACTAGGAGGCCACAATGAGCAGTTCTTC	CASNSIIGLGGHNEQFF
-	TRBD1	TRBJ1-1	TRBV5-1	TGCGCCAGCAGCTTGACACAGGGGGATACTGAAGCTTTCTTT	CASSLTQGDTEAFF
-	-	TRBJ1-4	TRBV5-1	TGCGCCAGCAGCCCCGGACACGGGGGGGCGGTTGAAAAACTGTTTTTT	CASSPGHGGAVEKLFF
-	-	TRBJ2-2	TRBV28	TGTGCCAGCAGTTTAGGGATCAAAATTGCCGGGGAGCTGTTTTTT	CASSLGIKIAGELFF
-	-	TRBJ1-1	TRBV5-1	TGCGCCAGCAGCTTGTCGGGGGACTCCGAAGCTTTCTTT	CASSLSGDSEAFF
-	-	TRBJ2-3	TRBV27	TGTGCCAGCATCCCTACGTGGCGGGCGCCTAGCACAGATACGCAGTATTTT	CASIPTWRAPSTDTQYF
-	TRBD1	TRBJ1-2	TRBV28	TGTGCCAGCAGTGTCCCGGGACAGGGGGACTCCTATGGCTACACCTTC	CASSVPGQGDSYGYTF
-	TRBD2	TRBJ2-7	TRBV4-1	TGCGCCAGCAGCCAACCTACTAGCGGGAGGGTGACCTACGAGCAGTACTTC	CASSQPTSGRVTYEQYF
-	TRBD1	TRBJ2-2	TRBV5-1	TGCGCCAGCTATGGACAGGAGAACACCGGGGAGCTGTTTTTT	CASYGQENTGELFF
-	TRBD1	TRBJ1-5	TRBV2	TGTGCCAGCAGGGGATGGACAGGGGGAGGACAGCCCCAGCATTTT	CASRGWTGGGQPQHF
-	TRBD2	TRBJ2-1	TRBV30	TGTGCCTGGATTAGCGGGAGGGCCGGTGAGCAGTTCTTC	CAWISGRAGEQFF
-	TRBD2	TRBJ2-3	TRBV5-1	TGCGCCAGCAGCTTACAAAGACTAGCGGGACTTTCGGATACGCAGTATTTT	CASSLQRLAGLSDTQYF
-	-	TRBJ1-3	TRBV14	TGTGCCAGCAGCCAAGTTTCCGGCTTTGGAAACACCATATATTTT	CASSQVSGFGNTIYF
-	TRBD1	TRBJ2-7	TRBV2	TGTGCCAGCAGCCGACAGGGGCCTCGATACGAGCAGTACTTC	CASSRQGPRYEQYF
-	-	TRBJ1-3	TRBV7-2	TGTGCCAGCAGCTTAGGGCCGGTTCAGGAGCCTGGAAACACCATATATTTT	CASSLGPVQEPGNTIYF
-	TRBD1	TRBJ2-7	TRBV6-6	TGTGCTACAACTACCGGGACAGGACCCTACGAGCAGTACTTC	CATTTGTGPYEQYF
-	TRBD1	TRBJ1-2	TRBV9	TGTGCCAGCAGCTTGACAGGGGCCACAAGGATGGGTGGCTACACCTTC	CASSLTGATRMGGYTF
once	-	TRBJ1-5	TRBV6-1	TGTGCCAGCGGTCCAGGGTGGGATCAGCCCCAGCATTTT	CASGPGWDQPQHF
once	-	TRBJ1-5	TRBV7-2	TGTGCCAGCAGCTCCAACGTCCTAGTGGGTGGGCCCCAGCATTTT	CASSSNVLVGGPQHF
-	TRBD1	TRBJ2-7	TRBV6-1	TGTGCCAGCAGGGCCCGGACAGGAGACTACGAGCAGTACTTC	CASRARTGDYEQYF
-	-	TRBJ2-5	TRBV7-2	TGTGCCAGCAGCTTAGAGTTCGGGAGATCGTACCAAGAGACCCAGTACTTC	CASSLEFGRSYQETQYF
-	TRBD2	TRBJ2-7	TRBV4-2	TGTGCCAGCAGCCAAGATCATAGGTATAGCGGGAGCTCCGAGCAGTACTTC	CASSQDHRYSGSSEQYF
-	TRBD1	TRBJ1-6	TRBV18	TGTGCCAGCTCACCATTGGGACAGGATAATTCACCCCTCCACTTT	CASSPLGQDNSPLHF
-	-	TRBJ2-5	TRBV7-2	TGTGCCAGCAGCGGCCTTAGCGCCATAGGTCCGGGCCGCGGGACCCAGTACTTC	CASSGLSAIGPGRGTQYF
-	TRBD2	TRBJ2-1	TRBV7-3	TGTGCCAGCAGCTTAACGGCAGGCGGGAGTAAGGATGAGCAGTTCTTC	CASSLTAGGSKDEQFF
-	TRBD2	TRBJ2-5	TRBV10-3	TGTGCCATCAGGCCGGGACTAGCGGGAGGGAAATTGTTTGCGACCCAGTACTTC	CAIRPGLAGGKLFATQYF
-	-	TRBJ1-3	TRBV6-5	TGTGCCAGCAGGCCCTTCCGCCTCTCTGGAAACACCATATATTTT	CASRPFRLSGNTIYF
-	-	TRBJ2-7	TRBV7-8	TGTGCCAGCAGCTTAATGCAGGGGATAACCTACGAGCAGTACTTC	CASSLMQGITYEQYF
-	-	TRBJ1-1	TRBV7-3	TGTGCCAGCAGTCCCGGGATGAACACTGAAGCTTTCTTT	CASSPGMNTEAFF
-	TRBD1	TRBJ2-1	TRBV15	TGTGCCAGCACAAGGGACAGGGTGAACAATGAGCAGTTCTTC	CASTRDRVNNEQFF
-	-	TRBJ1-3	TRBV13	TGTGCCAGCAGCTTAGCGGGGGTCGGCTCTGGAAACACCATATATTTT	CASSLAGVGSGNTIYF
once	-	TRBJ2-1	TRBV4-2	TGTGCCAGCAGCCAAGACGAGGGACTTCACAATGAGCAGTTCTTC	CASSQDEGLHNEQFF
-	TRBD2	TRBJ2-5	TRBV5-4	TGTGCCAGCAGCTTTCAGACTAGCGGACAAGAGACCCAGTACTTC	CASSFQTSGQETQYF
-	-	TRBJ1-3	TRBV20-1	TGCAGTGCTAGCAGAGGAAACACCATATATTTT	CSASRGNTIYF
-	-	TRBJ1-5	TRBV28	TGTGCCAGCAGTTTCGAGGGATTCGCTCAGCCCCAGCATTTT	CASSFEGFAQPQHF
-	-	TRBJ2-7	TRBV7-2	TGTGCCAGCAGCTTACACGCAGGAGCCTACGAGCAGTACTTC	CASSLHAGAYEQYF
-	TRBD2	TRBJ2-7	TRBV18	TGTGCCAGCTCACCAAATAGACCGACTAGCGGTAACTACGAGCAGTACTTC	CASSPNRPTSGNYEQYF
-	-	TRBJ1-2	TRBV18	TGTGCCAGCTCACCCTCGACAGGAGAGGGGTCCGACTACACCTTC	CASSPSTGEGSDYTF
once	TRBD1	TRBJ2-2	TRBV5-6	TGTGCCAGCAGCCGGGACAGACCCGGGGAGCTGTTTTTT	CASSRDRPGELFF
-	TRBD1	TRBJ2-7	TRBV28	TGTGCCAGCAGTTCTACAGGGGACACCACCTACGAGCAGTACTTC	CASSSTGDTTYEQYF
-	TRBD1	TRBJ1-3	TRBV6-6	TGTGCCAGCAGGGGACAGGGAGCGCCCTCTGGAAACACCATATATTTT	CASRGQGAPSGNTIYF
-	-	TRBJ2-1	TRBV19	TGTGCCAGTAGGGCCCTGAGCTCCTACAATGAGCAGTTCTTC	CASRALSSYNEQFF
few	-	TRBJ1-1	TRBV27	TGTGCCAGCAGTTTCGGACAGTACACTGAAGCTTTCTTT	CASSFGQYTEAFF
-	TRBD1	TRBJ1-3	TRBV9	TGTGCCAGCAGCTTAAGAGGGACAGGGGTGGACACCATATATTTT	CASSLRGTGVDTIYF